Presented here are 19 T cell receptor beta chains from one specimen sequenced in a study of cytomegalovirus exposure and HLA in healthy donors. The PCR used 60 Vbeta and 13 Jbeta primers. Generated by immunoSEQ multiplex PCR, the TCRdb table keeps only in-frame clones and is missing some. The data contain about 98,000 clones, around 77% of them singletons. The sample taken for sequencing was PBMCs. The receptor source for this set is a male donor in good health and CMV-seropositive.

The chain recombines TRBV5-4 with TRBJ2-3; 12 nucleotides agree with TRBD2. The CDR3 has 15 residues. Germline-derived CDR1 and CDR2 are SGHNT and YYREEE (reference sequence). With 4 bases clipped from V and 4 bases from J, the junction kept 4 bases outside the gene matches. CDR3 sequence (DNA): TGTGCCAGCAGCCTACGGACTAGCGGGGCAGATACGCAGTATTTT. It encodes CASSLRTSGADTQYF. Full variable domain (rest looked up from reference TRBV5-4 and TRBJ2-3): ETGVTQSPTHLIKTRGQQVTLRCSSQSGHNTVSWYQQALGQGPQFIFQYYREEENGRGNFPPRFSGLQFPNYSSELNVNALELDDSALYLCASSLRTSGADTQYFGPGTRLTVL.

This chain links TRBV7-2 with TRBJ1-6; 7 nucleotides line up with TRBD1. Germline trimming cut 4 bases from V and 7 bases from J; bases unmatched to any gene: 7. There are 15 residues in the CDR3. The germline gives CDR1 SGHTA, CDR2 FQGNSA. The CDR3 DNA reads TGTGCCAGCAGCTCCTGGACAGGAACCAATTCACCCCTCCACTTT. As protein: CASSSWTGTNSPLHF.

This clone has more than one count but fewer than ten. The V gene is TRBV2, the J gene TRBJ2-4; TRBD2 is a possible D gene (6 bases). Germline loops: CDR1 SNHLY, CDR2 FYNNEI. The CDR3 totals 12 residues. V was trimmed by 4 bases and J by 12 bases, leaving 13 bases between them. The CDR3 DNA reads TGTGCCAGCAGTGTCGGGGGTGACAGTCAGTACTTC. It codes for CASSVGGDSQYF.

The chain combines TRBV4-2 with TRBJ2-2; a weak D match, TRBD1 (5 bases). CDR1 LGHNA and CDR2 YNFKEQ come from the germline V gene. V was pared by 2 bases and J by 4 bases, with 5 bases between. The CDR3 spans 13 residues. CDR3 DNA: TGTGCCAGCAGCCAACAGGGCACCGGGGAGCTGTTTTTT. This sequence encodes CASSQQGTGELFF.

The chain employs TRBV28 and TRBJ2-5; the match to TRBD2 covers 15 bases. Losses at the gene ends were 8 bases for V and 5 bases for J; bases not matched to a gene: 6. Germline-derived CDR1 and CDR2 are MDHEN and SYDVKM. This CDR3 spans 15 amino acids. The CDR3 region has the DNA TGTGCCAGCCGGACTAGCGGGAGGGCCCGGGAGACCCAGTACTTC. Amino acids: CASRTSGRARETQYF. Filled out from reference TRBV28 and TRBJ2-5, the complete variable domain reads DVKVTQSSRYLVKRTGEKVFLECVQDMDHENMFWYRQDPGLGLRLIYFSYDVKMKEKGDIPEGYSVSREKKERFSLILESASTNQTSMYLCASRTSGRARETQYFGPGTRLLVL.

This clone was picked up a small number of times. V gene TRBV13 combines with J gene TRBJ2-1, with 8 nucleotides matching TRBD1. Trimming took 6 bases from V and 0 from J; bases not matched to a gene: 4. The CDR3 is 15 amino acids. CDR1 and CDR2 (germline): PRHDT, FYEKMQ (reference sequence). CDR3 residues: CASSSDRVSYNEQFF. The CDR3 DNA reads TGTGCCAGCAGTTCGGACAGGGTCTCCTACAATGAGCAGTTCTTC.

This chain's CDR3 is CASSGRGPGELFF. In nucleotides, the CDR3 is TGTGCCAGCAGCGGCAGGGGTCCCGGGGAGCTGTTTTTT. The gene calls are TRBV9 and TRBJ2-2; D might be TRBD1 (6 bases). CDR3 length: 13 residues. Germline CDR1 SGDLS, CDR2 YYNGEE. V was pared by 3 bases and J by 6 bases, with 9 bases between.

The genes are TRBV28 and TRBJ1-2; 8 nucleotides line up with TRBD1. The CDR3 is 16 amino acids. The germline gives CDR1 MDHEN, CDR2 SYDVKM. The J segment lost 1 base and the V segment lost 3 bases, leaving 7 bases of the junction unmatched. CDR3 protein: CASSLDRVRLNYGYTF. CDR3 DNA: TGTGCCAGCAGTTTGGACAGGGTCCGACTTAACTATGGCTACACCTTC.

The V call is TRBV11-2, the J call TRBJ2-7; maybe TRBD1 (5 bases). This CDR3 has 12 amino acids. The germline gives CDR1 SGHAT, CDR2 FQNNGV. V was cut by 2 bases and J by 3 bases, with 5 bases left in between. The CDR3: CASSLRGYEQYF. The DNA for the CDR3 is TGTGCCAGCAGCTTAAGGGGCTACGAGCAGTACTTC.

In this sample, this clone turned up a few times. CDR3 bases: TGCGCCAGCAGCTTGGCGCTAGCGGGGATGAATGAGCAGTTCTTC. Translation: CASSLALAGMNEQFF. The chain uses TRBV5-1 and TRBJ2-1; 9 positions match TRBD2. V shed 0 bases, J shed 7 bases, and the junction held 5 bases outside the gene matches. The CDR3 contains 15 residues. CDR1 SGHRS and CDR2 YFSETQ come from the germline V gene.

The genes are TRBV19 and TRBJ2-5, with TRBD2 matching 8 bases. The J call may be incorrect, as the DNA end agrees better with TRBJ2-7. Germline-derived CDR1 and CDR2 are LNHDA and SQIVND (reference sequence). This CDR3 region has 15 residues. CDR3 DNA: TGTGCCAGTAGTATTCGGGGGACTAGGGCCTACGAGCAGTACTTC. As protein: CASSIRGTRAYEQYF.

The J gene is TRBJ2-5, the V gene TRBV7-8, with D unclear. V was clipped by 8 bases and J by 1 base, with 11 bases between them. The CDR3 extends over 13 amino acids. The germline V gene has CDR1 SGHVS and CDR2 FQNEAQ. The CDR3: CASSRESQETQYF. DNA of the CDR3: TGTGCCAGCTCACGAGAGAGCCAAGAGACCCAGTACTTC. The variable domain in full, completed from reference TRBV7-8 and TRBJ2-5, reads GAGVSQSPRYKVAKRGQDVALRCDPISGHVSLFWYQQALGQGPEFLTYFQNEAQLDKSGLPSDRFFAERPEGSVSTLKIQRTQQEDSAVYLCASSRESQETQYFGPGTRLLVL.

The chain links TRBV10-3 to TRBJ2-3; 11 nucleotides line up with TRBD1. Germline V gene lookup returns CDR1 ENHRY and CDR2 SYGVKD. CDR3 length: 15 residues. After removal of 8 bases from V and 3 bases from J, the junction contained 7 bases not matched to a gene. The CDR3 sequence: CAIGGQGARTDTQYF. The CDR3 nucleotides are TGTGCCATCGGAGGACAGGGGGCGCGGACAGATACGCAGTATTTT.

In its sample, this clone was seen a few times. The chain uses TRBV7-9 and TRBJ2-1; 9 positions match TRBD1. The CDR3 has 15 amino acids. Per germline, CDR1 SEHNR and CDR2 FQNEAQ (reference sequence). The ends lost 2 bases at V and 9 bases at J; junction bases unmatched: 8. The DNA of the CDR3 is TGTGCCAGCAGCTTAAGGACAGGGGAAGAGGTTGAGCAGTTCTTC. The encoded protein is CASSLRTGEEVEQFF.

This sequence joins TRBV5-1 and TRBJ2-1; D is undetermined. Germline CDR1 SGHRS, CDR2 YFSETQ. This CDR3 contains 13 residues. The ends were cut back, 2 bases at V and 6 bases at J, with 9 bases in the middle. CDR3 DNA sequence: TGCGCCAGCAGCTTCACAGTGGTCAATGAGCAGTTCTTC. Protein sequence: CASSFTVVNEQFF.

This clone was counted only a few times. DNA for the CDR3: TGTGCCAGCAGCTTATACGAGGATAGCACAGATACGCAGTATTTT. It specifies CASSLYEDSTDTQYF. V gene TRBV7-9 combines with J gene TRBJ2-3; no firm D call. The V end was cut by 2 bases, the J end by 0 bases, with 9 bases between. Germline CDR1 SEHNR, CDR2 FQNEAQ (reference sequence). CDR3 size: 15 residues.

The chain is built from TRBV18 and TRBJ2-3; TRBD1 agrees at 8 bases. The CDR3 runs to 15 residues. After removal of 4 bases from V and 3 bases from J, the junction contained 6 bases not matched to a gene. Germline lookup yields CDR1 KGHSH and CDR2 LQKENI. CDR3 DNA: TGTGCCAGCTCACTCCCGGGACAGGTAACAGATACGCAGTATTTT. Protein sequence: CASSLPGQVTDTQYF.

Points on this clone: At one of its ends the junction is not consistent with the germline gene, which may arise from a read error. The CDR3 sequence is CASSFDPAGAGEQCF. The DNA for the CDR3 is TGTGCCAGCAGTTTTGATCCGGCAGGGGCGGGCGAGCAGTGCTTC. The chain links TRBV27 to TRBJ2-7; possibly TRBD1 for D (6 bases). Germline V gives CDR1 MNHEY, CDR2 SMNVEV (reference sequence). The CDR3 is made up of 15 amino acids.

The chain links TRBV5-1 to TRBJ2-1, with 7 bases that match TRBD2. This CDR3 has 17 amino acids. Trimming at V came to 2 bases and at J to 0 bases, leaving 8 bases not matched to a gene. Germline assignment: CDR1 SGHRS and CDR2 YFSETQ. For the CDR3, the DNA is TGCGCCAGCAGCTTTCTCTCTAGCGGCAGCTCCTACAATGAGCAGTTCTTC. As protein: CASSFLSSGSSYNEQFF.